This T cell receptor (beta chain) was retrieved from a study of shared clonotypes between healthy human individuals. Measured with immunoSEQ multiplex PCR; TCRdb has only the in-frame clones, and not every one. The sample has about 510,000 clones, 95% to 97% seen once. Healthy adults negative for HIV, lacking recent acute infections or vaccinations, served as donors. CDR1 SGHNT and CDR2 YYREEE come from the germline V gene (reference sequence). CDR3 length: 15 residues. Trimming cost V 3 bases and J 6 bases, with 17 bases left between them. This clone was detected once. This sequence originates from a woman aged 25 to 39 in good health. The chain combines TRBV5-4 with TRBJ2-3; D unresolved. The sequenced sample consisted of naive CD4+ T cells sorted from blood. The subset was: CD45RA+ positively selected. This chain's CDR3 is CASSWGGFHGDTQYF. The CDR3, as DNA: TGTGCCAGCAGCTGGGGTGGATTTCATGGGGATACGCAGTATTTT.